The 32 T cell receptor beta chains listed next were all sequenced from one sample in a study of post-analysis software for immune sequencing data. The antigens of these receptors remain unknown. Study-wide results and limits: The study found TRBV5-6, TRBV5-1 and TRBV20-1 among 5 or 6 TRBV segments more frequent in patients than controls.

Included in the TCR beta cDNA libraries were unique molecular identifiers. TCRdb reprocessed the PCR reads via MiXCR and lists one record per CDR3 protein. The table records roughly 730,000 distinct CDR3 sequences, roughly 27% of them present only once. The sequencing input was blood. All receptors come from a girl aged 5-17 years with multiple sclerosis.

There are many counts of this clonotype. V and J are TRBV29-1 and TRBJ2-5, with D tentatively TRBD1 (6 bases). V lost 0 bases, J lost 2 bases, and 10 bases lay in between. The CDR3 totals 14 residues. Germline V gives CDR1 SQVTM, CDR2 ANQGSEA. This chain's CDR3 is CSVEDQGLQETQYF. The CDR3 DNA sequence: TGCAGCGTTGAAGATCAGGGGTTGCAAGAGACCCAGTACTTC.

This clonotype was seen a few times. The CDR3 sequence: CSARGGTGEGANVLTF. The CDR3 coding sequence is TGCAGTGCTAGAGGAGGTACAGGGGAAGGGGCCAACGTCCTGACTTTC. V usage is TRBV20-1 and J usage is TRBJ2-6, with TRBD1 matching over 7 bases. V shed 1 base and J 4 bases; nucleotides not matched to a gene: 7. Per the germline V gene, CDR1 is DFQATT and CDR2 is SNEGSKA (reference sequence). This CDR3 region has 16 residues.

This chain joins TRBV7-8 and TRBJ1-1, with a possible D match to TRBD1 (5 bases). Trimming took 2 bases from V and 1 from J, leaving 8 bases between them. This CDR3 is 14 amino acids long. Germline V gene data show CDR1 as SGHVS and CDR2 as FQNEAQ. For the CDR3, the DNA is TGTGCCAGCAGCTTATATGGGACGAACACTGAAGCTTTCTTT. Its translation: CASSLYGTNTEAFF.

There are a few counts of this clonotype. This chain joins TRBV24-1 and TRBJ2-5; no clear D. This CDR3 is 16 amino acids long. V lost 2 bases to trimming and J lost 4 bases, with 16 bases between them. Germline loops: CDR1 KGHDR, CDR2 SFDVKD. The DNA for the CDR3 is TGTGCCACCAGTGATTACGACCCCTCGGGCGTAGAGACCCAGTACTTC. Protein product: CATSDYDPSGVETQYF.

About this clonotype: One end of the junction does not line up with germline, which may come from a read error. The V and J genes are TRBV12-3 or TRBV12-4 and TRBJ2-1; D possibly corresponds to TRBD1 (5 bases). This CDR3 contains 19 residues. The CDR3 sequence: CASGNRTNRVPSSDNEQFF. CDR3 bases: TGTGCCAGCGGTAACAGGACCAACCGGGTCCCGAGCTCCGACAATGAGCAGTTCTTC.

On this clonotype: This may be a read error: a much more frequent sequence differs by one nucleotide. V and J are TRBV15 and TRBJ2-7; a possible D gene is TRBD1 (6 bases). The V gene lost 1 base and the J gene lost 3 bases, with 16 bases spanning the gap. This CDR3 contains 16 residues. Germline assignment: CDR1 LNHNV and CDR2 YYDKDF (reference sequence). The CDR3 loop reads CATSRGPAGAFYEQYF. CDR3 coding DNA: TGTGCCACCAGCAGAGGTCCGGCAGGGGCCTTCTACGAGCAGTACTTC.

The J gene is TRBJ1-5, the V gene TRBV20-1; D not certain. V was pared by 3 bases and J by 6 bases, with 9 bases between. This CDR3 is built from 12 residues. Germline V gene data show CDR1 as DFQATT and CDR2 as SNEGSKA (reference sequence). CDR3 in DNA: TGCAGTGCTAGCCGGAGTGGTCAGCCCCAGCATTTT. Encoded protein: CSASRSGQPQHF.

The table lists this clonotype with a few counts. This chain connects TRBV28 to TRBJ2-7, with D perhaps matching TRBD1 (6 bases). CDR3 length: 13 residues. The germline V gene has CDR1 MDHEN and CDR2 SYDVKM. Trimming cost V 6 bases and J 0 bases, with 9 bases left between them. CDR3 residues: CASSADSSYEQYF. CDR3 sequence (DNA): TGTGCCAGCAGCGCGGACAGCTCCTACGAGCAGTACTTC. The whole variable domain, filled in from reference TRBV28 and TRBJ2-7, reads DVKVTQSSRYLVKRTGEKVFLECVQDMDHENMFWYRQDPGLGLRLIYFSYDVKMKEKGDIPEGYSVSREKKERFSLILESASTNQTSMYLCASSADSSYEQYFGPGTRLTVT.

This sequence joins TRBV27 and TRBJ2-1; TRBD2 agrees at 11 bases. The DNA end favors TRBJ2-7, so the J call may be wrong. This CDR3 comprises 15 residues. The germline V gene encodes CDR1 MNHEY and CDR2 SMNVEV (reference sequence). The CDR3 DNA sequence: TGTGCCAGCAGTCTTAGCGGGAGGGCCTACAATGAGCAGTACTTC. Translating gives CASSLSGRAYNEQYF.

The V call is TRBV6-2 or TRBV6-3, the J call TRBJ2-3; D not certain. The germline CDR1 and CDR2 sequences are MNHEY and SVGEGT. Trimming removed 6 bases from V and 6 bases from J, with 10 bases in between. CDR3 size: 12 residues. This CDR3 reads CASSRPLDTQYF. Here the CDR3 DNA reads TGTGCCAGCAGCCGACCGCTTGATACGCAGTATTTT.

The genes are TRBV4-1 and TRBJ2-5; 8 bases agree with TRBD1. The CDR3 runs 15 residues. Germline trimming cut 1 base from V and 3 bases from J; bases unmatched to any gene: 4. Germline V lookup: CDR1 MGHRA, CDR2 YSYEKL. In nucleotides, the CDR3 is TGCGCCAGCAGCCAAGGCATACAGGGGGAAGAGACCCAGTACTTC. Its translation is CASSQGIQGEETQYF.

The gene calls are TRBV20-1 and TRBJ2-3, with D hard to call. There are 14 residues in the CDR3. V shed 2 bases and J shed 0 bases, with 9 bases lying between them. Per the germline V gene, CDR1 is DFQATT and CDR2 is SNEGSKA (reference sequence). The CDR3 sequence: CSARPSSSTDTQYF. Here the CDR3 DNA reads TGCAGTGCTAGACCCTCCTCGAGCACAGATACGCAGTATTTT.

The chain joins TRBV28 to TRBJ1-5, with D maybe TRBD1 (6 bases). Germline CDR1 MDHEN, CDR2 SYDVKM. The CDR3 runs to 12 residues. The V gene lost 7 bases and the J gene lost 3 bases, with 7 bases spanning the gap. The CDR3 DNA reads TGTGCCAGCAACAGGGACAATCAGCCCCAGCATTTT. Translation gives CASNRDNQPQHF.

This rearrangement joins TRBV20-1 to TRBJ2-4; D assignment may be TRBD1 or TRBD2 (5 bases each). This CDR3 comprises 17 residues. Germline CDR1 DFQATT, CDR2 SNEGSKA (reference sequence). V was pared by 1 base and J by 0 bases, with 16 bases between. The CDR3 region has the DNA TGCAGTGCTAGAGCCCAGCCGAGGGGCCTAGCCAAAAACATTCAGTACTTC. This codes for CSARAQPRGLAKNIQYF.

In this sample, this clonotype turned up a few times. V gene TRBV7-8 combines with J gene TRBJ2-1, with 9 bases identical to TRBD2. V lost 0 bases to trimming and J lost 9 bases; unmatched junction nucleotides: 9. The germline gives CDR1 SGHVS, CDR2 FQNEAQ. The CDR3 sequence is 16 residues long. The DNA of the CDR3 is TGTGCCAGCAGCTTAGCGCGGCTAGCGGGATCGCGTGAGCAGTTCTTC. Amino acids: CASSLARLAGSREQFF. The complete variable domain, with remaining parts taken from reference TRBV7-8 and TRBJ2-1, reads GAGVSQSPRYKVAKRGQDVALRCDPISGHVSLFWYQQALGQGPEFLTYFQNEAQLDKSGLPSDRFFAERPEGSVSTLKIQRTQQEDSAVYLCASSLARLAGSREQFFGPGTRLTVL.

This clonotype was counted only a few times. V and J are TRBV7-2 and TRBJ2-3, with 7 bases matching TRBD1. From germline, CDR1 is SGHTA and CDR2 FQGNSA. This CDR3 is built from 15 residues. V shed 2 bases, J shed 2 bases, and the junction held 4 bases outside the gene matches. CDR3 nucleotides: TGTGCCAGCAGCTTATCGGGACAGCCCACAGATACGCAGTATTTT. Its translation: CASSLSGQPTDTQYF.

The chain recombines TRBV20-1 with TRBJ2-5; TRBD2 aligns across 7 bases. The assigned J gene may be wrong: the sequence end matches TRBJ2-7 better. CDR1 is DFQATT and CDR2 is SNEGSKA in the germline V gene (reference sequence). The CDR3 is 15 amino acids. CDR3 protein: CSASIQRERRYEQYF. CDR3 coding DNA: TGCAGTGCTAGTATCCAGCGGGAAAGACGCTACGAGCAGTACTTC.

The CDR3 nucleotides read TGTGCCAGCAGTTTCGACCGACTGAACACTGAAGCTTTCTTT. Translating it yields CASSFDRLNTEAFF. This chain joins TRBV27 and TRBJ1-1; D gene unclear. This CDR3 has 14 residues. Germline lookup yields CDR1 MNHEY and CDR2 SMNVEV (reference sequence). The germline V and J ends were trimmed by 3 bases and 0 bases, with 8 bases remaining between them.

This clonotype was observed a few times. This sequence joins TRBV20-1 and TRBJ2-3; 9 bases map to TRBD2. Germline V CDR1 and CDR2: DFQATT, SNEGSKA (reference sequence). CDR3 length equals 15 residues. The CDR3 loop is CSVGAKRGGTDTQYF. CDR3 in DNA: TGCAGCGTGGGGGCTAAGCGGGGGGGCACAGATACGCAGTATTTT.

The sample holds a few counts of this clonotype. The genes are TRBV7-9 and TRBJ1-2; TRBD1 might be the D (6 bases). Germline-derived CDR1 and CDR2 are SEHNR and FQNEAQ (reference sequence). The CDR3 totals 17 residues. Trimming removed 5 bases at V and 0 bases at J, with 19 bases between. The CDR3 coding sequence is TGTGCCAGCAGCAGTAAATCCGTACAGGGTACTAACTATGGCTACACCTTC. Amino acid sequence: CASSSKSVQGTNYGYTF. Filled out from reference TRBV7-9 and TRBJ1-2, the complete variable domain reads DTGVSQNPRHKITKRGQNVTFRCDPISEHNRLYWYRQTLGQGPEFLTYFQNEAQLEKSRLLSDRFSAERPKGSFSTLEIQRTEQGDSAMYLCASSSKSVQGTNYGYTFGSGTRLTVV.

This clonotype was counted between two and nine times. V usage is TRBV28 and J usage is TRBJ2-1, with 14 positions matching TRBD2. Per germline, CDR1 MDHEN and CDR2 SYDVKM. Trimming cost V 4 bases and J 5 bases; bases outside gene matches: 7. The CDR3 is 17 residues long. The CDR3 DNA reads as TGTGCCAGCAGTTCCCCGCTGACTAGCGGGGGGGACAATGAGCAGTTCTTC. Residues: CASSSPLTSGGDNEQFF.

About this clonotype: This may stem from a read error, because a much larger clone lies one nucleotide away. The V and J genes are TRBV7-2 and TRBJ2-5; D unresolved. Germline V CDR1 and CDR2: SGHTA, FQGNSA. The CDR3 totals 11 residues. The chain's CDR3 is CAGSPRLSQYF. Here the CDR3 DNA reads TGTGCCGGCAGCCCACGGTTGTCCCAGTACTTC. Full variable domain (remainder filled in from reference TRBV7-2 and TRBJ2-5): GAGVSQSPSNKVTEKGKDVELRCDPISGHTALYWYRQSLGQGLEFLIYFQGNSAPDKSGLPSDRFSAERTGGSVSTLTIQRTQQEDSAVYLCAGSPRLSQYFGPGTRLLVL.

The rearrangement uses TRBV11-2 and TRBJ1-2; no definite D call. Germline V lookup: CDR1 SGHAT, CDR2 FQNNGV. CDR3 length: 13 residues. V lost 5 bases to trimming and J lost 4 bases, with 11 bases between them. The chain's CDR3 is CASSRTDFYGYTF. CDR3 sequence (DNA): TGTGCCAGCAGCCGTACAGATTTCTATGGCTACACCTTC.

This clonotype was seen only a few times. CDR3 loop: CASSYIGQAPEAFF. CDR3 bases: TGTGCCAGCAGCTACATCGGACAGGCCCCTGAAGCTTTCTTT. The chain combines TRBV7-2 with TRBJ1-1, with 7 bases lining up with TRBD1. CDR1 and CDR2 from the germline V gene are SGHTA and FQGNSA. Trimming cost V 4 bases and J 6 bases; bases outside gene matches: 8. The CDR3 is 14 residues long.

The genes are TRBV7-2 and TRBJ2-5; perhaps TRBD2 as D (7 bases). Trimming took 0 bases from V and 1 from J, leaving 18 bases between them. Germline V gives CDR1 SGHTA, CDR2 FQGNSA. The CDR3 runs to 18 residues. For the CDR3, the DNA is TGTGCCAGCAGCTTAGCCGGGGGGCGACTAAACTTCCAAGAGACCCAGTACTTC. This translates into CASSLAGGRLNFQETQYF.

This clonotype occurred many times. The genes are TRBV4-1 and TRBJ1-2, with 7 positions matching TRBD1. This CDR3 region has 16 residues. Germline trimming cut 2 bases from V and 7 bases from J; bases unmatched to any gene: 13. Germline V gives CDR1 MGHRA, CDR2 YSYEKL. This CDR3 is CASSQPGQIRRGGYTF. CDR3 coding DNA: TGCGCCAGCAGCCAACCGGGACAGATACGGCGGGGTGGCTACACCTTC.

The chain couples TRBV29-1 to TRBJ2-3; D unclear. This CDR3 has 14 amino acids. Trimming removed 3 bases from V and 6 bases from J, with 16 bases in between. In germline, CDR1 is SQVTM, CDR2 ANQGSEA. CDR3 nucleotide sequence: TGCAGCGTTGAGGGCCCCCGGTTTAGTGATACGCAGTATTTT. Amino acid sequence: CSVEGPRFSDTQYF.

The J gene is TRBJ2-4, the V gene TRBV6-5, with TRBD2 matching over 12 bases. TRBJ2-7 matches the DNA end more closely, so the J call is doubtful. CDR1 is MNHEY, CDR2 SVGAGI, per germline. The CDR3 length is 19 residues. Here the CDR3 DNA reads TGTGCCAGCAGTGCCTCGACAGGACTAGCGGGATCAACCCCCTACGAGCAGTACTTC. This encodes CASSASTGLAGSTPYEQYF.

This clonotype was detected only a few times. This chain joins TRBV9 and TRBJ2-7; 11 bases align to TRBD2. Germline CDR1 reads SGDLS; CDR2 reads YYNGEE. The CDR3 totals 16 residues. The V gene end was trimmed by 4 bases and the J gene end by 5 bases; junction bases not matched to a gene: 11. The CDR3 here is CASSPFTSGSYHEQYF. DNA for the CDR3: TGTGCCAGCAGCCCTTTCACTAGCGGGAGTTACCACGAGCAGTACTTC.

The sample holds a few counts of this clonotype. The chain couples TRBV20-1 to TRBJ2-4; possible D gene TRBD2, 6 bases. The end of the DNA fits TRBJ2-7 better, so the J call may be wrong. CDR3 size: 14 residues. Germline loops: CDR1 DFQATT, CDR2 SNEGSKA (reference sequence). Here the CDR3 reads CSARLAGRPYEQYF. The CDR3 coding sequence is TGCAGTGCTAGACTGGCGGGGCGCCCCTACGAGCAGTACTTC.

The chain carries TRBV7-2 and TRBJ2-5; maybe TRBD1 (6 bases). CDR1 is SGHTA and CDR2 is FQGNSA in the germline V gene. The CDR3 totals 15 residues. Trimming left V 5 bases short and J 5 bases short, with 18 bases between. CDR3 nucleotides: TGTGCCAGCAGCATCCGGGCAGGGGCTTGGGAGACCCAGTACTTC. Translated: CASSIRAGAWETQYF.

This clonotype has just a few counts. A read error may produce the germline difference seen at one junction end. The genes are TRBV29-1 and TRBJ1-1; no clear D. CDR3 length: 14 amino acids. CDR1 is SQVTM, CDR2 ANQGSEA, per germline. CDR3 sequence reads: CSVAPRLRRAEAFF. The CDR3 nucleotides are TGCAGCGTTGCCCCGCGCCTTAGGAGGGCTGAGGCTTTCTTT.